Presented here are 26 T cell receptor beta chains from one specimen sequenced in a study of T-cell reconstitution after alpha-beta-depleted transplantation in children. Unique molecular identifiers were used in preparing the TCRbeta library. TCRdb reprocessed the PCR reads with MiXCR, giving one entry per CDR3 protein. The sample has roughly 200,000 distinct CDR3 sequences, approximately 6.9% seen once; the top ten hold about 6%. The material was PBMCs, obtained before TCRalphabeta/CD19-depleted stem cell transplant. Receptors originate from a boy between 2 and 10 years old with acute lymphoblastic leukemia, due to receive a stem cell transplant.

This chain joins TRBV6-2 or TRBV6-3 and TRBJ2-1; 7 bases fit TRBD1. The CDR3 runs 15 residues. Germline V gives CDR1 MNHEY, CDR2 SVGEGT. V was pared by 3 bases and J by 2 bases, with 4 bases of the junction left unmatched. The CDR3 coding sequence is TGTGCCAGCAGTTATGGTCAGGGGGCCTACAATGAGCAGTTCTTC. It codes for CASSYGQGAYNEQFF.

This clonotype appeared many times. This sequence joins TRBV29-1 and TRBJ1-2; D perhaps matches TRBD1 (5 bases). CDR3 length equals 14 residues. The V end was cut by 5 bases, the J end by 3 bases, with 16 bases between. CDR1 is SQVTM and CDR2 is ANQGSEA in the germline V gene. CDR3 residues: CSVYTSLRDYGYTF. In DNA form, the CDR3 reads TGCAGCGTTTACACCTCCCTCAGGGACTATGGCTACACCTTC.

This clonotype was detected ten times or more. The chain employs TRBV5-1 and TRBJ2-7, with TRBD1 identical over 7 bases. Unmatched junction bases numbered 5, after V lost 0 bases and J lost 5 bases. From germline, CDR1 is SGHRS and CDR2 YFSETQ. This CDR3 spans 14 amino acids. The CDR3 region has the DNA TGCGCCAGCAGCTTGGGACAGGGTACGGACGAGCAGTACTTC. Protein sequence: CASSLGQGTDEQYF.

The table lists this clonotype with many counts. This chain uses TRBV6-6 with TRBJ1-2; no definite D call. The CDR3 is made up of 11 amino acids. The ends were cut back, 5 bases at V and 8 bases at J, with 9 bases in the middle. In germline, CDR1 is MNHNY, CDR2 SVGAGI (reference sequence). The CDR3 loop reads CASSLASGYTF. CDR3 sequence (DNA): TGTGCCAGCAGTCTGGCGAGCGGCTACACCTTC.

Ten or more counts support this clonotype. The rearrangement links TRBV2 to TRBJ2-2; perhaps TRBD1 as D (6 bases). The ends were cut back, 7 bases at V and 4 bases at J, with 13 bases in the middle. CDR3 length equals 14 residues. CDR1 SNHLY and CDR2 FYNNEI come from the germline V gene. The CDR3 reads CASNTGILTGELFF. CDR3 in DNA: TGTGCCAGCAACACAGGGATTCTCACCGGGGAGCTGTTTTTT.

Many counts were recorded for this clonotype. The chain recombines TRBV10-3 with TRBJ2-5; tentatively, D is TRBD1 (6 bases). Trimming shortened V by 6 bases and J by 3 bases, and 11 bases separated the two germline ends. Germline CDR1 is ENHRY and CDR2 is SYGVKD. The CDR3 is made up of 13 amino acids. DNA of the CDR3: TGTGCCATCAGCGGCGACAGGAAAGAGACCCAGTACTTC. It codes for CAISGDRKETQYF.

In its sample, this clonotype was seen many times. The CDR3 nucleotides are TGCAGCGTTGAAGAACGACCAAATACGCAGTATTTT. Encoded protein: CSVEERPNTQYF. This chain links TRBV29-1 with TRBJ2-3; D unresolved. Deletions cut 0 bases from V and 7 bases from J, with 8 bases between. The CDR3 length is 12 residues. Germline V CDR1 and CDR2: SQVTM, ANQGSEA.

J is TRBJ2-2 and V is TRBV4-3; possibly TRBD1 for D (6 bases). The CDR3 spans 16 residues. Trimming pared 9 bases from V and 0 bases from J, leaving 17 bases between. The V gene's germline CDR1 is LGHNA and CDR2 YSLEER. CDR3 loop: CASSQNRESNTGELFF. As DNA, the CDR3 is TGCGCCAGTTCGCAAAACAGGGAGTCGAACACCGGGGAGCTGTTTTTT.

The chain combines TRBV27 with TRBJ2-5, with TRBD1 matching 11 bases. Germline V gene lookup returns CDR1 MNHEY and CDR2 SMNVEV (reference sequence). This CDR3 has 17 amino acids. V lost 1 base to trimming and J lost 0 bases; unmatched junction nucleotides: 4. CDR3 coding DNA: TGTGCCAGCAGTTTATTTTCGGACAGGGGGCACCAAGAGACCCAGTACTTC. This sequence encodes CASSLFSDRGHQETQYF.

The sample holds many counts of this clonotype. CDR3 region: CSVGLGGVSYEQYF. Written as DNA, the CDR3 is TGCAGCGTTGGCCTCGGAGGGGTGTCCTACGAGCAGTACTTC. The rearrangement uses TRBV29-1 and TRBJ2-7; perhaps TRBD2 as D (6 bases). The CDR3 sequence is 14 residues long. V was pared by 4 bases and J by 1 base, with 14 bases between. The germline V gene has CDR1 SQVTM and CDR2 ANQGSEA.

The chain is built from TRBV4-3 and TRBJ1-5, with D tentatively TRBD1 (5 bases). CDR1 and CDR2 from the germline V gene are LGHNA and YSLEER. Trimming cost V 0 bases and J 4 bases, with 16 bases left between them. The CDR3 is 17 amino acids. CDR3 in amino acids: CASSQDLQRSGNQPQHF. The CDR3 region has the DNA TGCGCCAGCAGCCAAGATTTGCAGCGCTCAGGGAATCAGCCCCAGCATTTT.

This clonotype has only a few counts. The V and J genes are TRBV6-1 and TRBJ2-1; D is unclear. The CDR3 covers 15 residues. V lost 6 bases and J lost 8, with 20 bases in between. The germline gives CDR1 MNHNS, CDR2 SASEGT. The CDR3 region is CASRGFPSDDDEQFF. In DNA, the CDR3 is TGTGCCAGCAGGGGGTTCCCCTCGGACGACGATGAGCAGTTCTTC.

This clonotype was seen only a few times. The chain couples TRBV28 to TRBJ1-5; 9 nucleotides line up with TRBD1. The V and J ends lost 4 bases and 6 bases, in that order; junction bases with no gene match: 7. The CDR3 has 15 residues. Germline assignment: CDR1 MDHEN and CDR2 SYDVKM. Here the CDR3 reads CASSSTGGKGQPQHF. Here the CDR3 DNA reads TGTGCCAGCAGTTCGACAGGGGGAAAGGGTCAGCCCCAGCATTTT.

This clonotype was counted at least ten times. J is TRBJ2-3 and V is TRBV12-3 or TRBV12-4; TRBD2 matches 9 bases. The CDR3 covers 16 residues. V was clipped by 5 bases and J by 4 bases; unmatched bases: 10. This CDR3 reads CASSPPGLAGSDTQYF. The CDR3 bases are TGTGCCAGCAGTCCCCCCGGGCTAGCGGGATCAGATACGCAGTATTTT.

This clonotype was seen at least ten times. V usage is TRBV29-1 and J usage is TRBJ2-6; 9 bases are shared with TRBD1. Germline CDR1 SQVTM, CDR2 ANQGSEA. With V trimmed by 5 bases and J by 4 bases, 9 bases remained unmatched. The CDR3 contains 16 residues. The CDR3 coding sequence is TGCAGCGTTTTCTCCGGGACAGGGCACGGGGCCAACGTCCTGACTTTC. It codes for CSVFSGTGHGANVLTF.

This clonotype was detected ten times or more. The gene calls are TRBV6-5 and TRBJ1-2; D is ambiguous. Germline lookup yields CDR1 MNHEY and CDR2 SVGAGI. Trimming cost V 4 bases and J 8 bases, with 14 bases left between them. This CDR3 is built from 13 residues. CDR3 amino acids: CASSFPGREGYTF. CDR3 in DNA: TGTGCCAGCAGTTTCCCCGGCCGGGAGGGCTACACCTTC.

This clonotype was picked up many times. This chain joins TRBV6-2 or TRBV6-3 and TRBJ2-7; TRBD2 aligns across 13 bases. V shed 6 bases, J shed 5 bases, and the junction held 7 bases outside the gene matches. Germline CDR1 and CDR2: MNHEY and SVGEGT. This CDR3 spans 15 amino acids. CDR3 coding DNA: TGTGCCAGCAGCCCCAGACTAGCGGGGGGAAACGAGCAGTACTTC. It translates to CASSPRLAGGNEQYF.

This clonotype was observed a few times. The chain has TRBV11-2 and TRBJ1-5; D unresolved. Germline CDR1 SGHAT, CDR2 FQNNGV. This CDR3 spans 13 amino acids. The germline V and J ends were trimmed by 4 bases and 5 bases, with 9 bases remaining between them. This chain's CDR3 is CASSSWEDQPQHF. The CDR3 bases are TGTGCCAGCAGCTCGTGGGAGGATCAGCCCCAGCATTTT.

The sample holds a few counts of this clonotype. This chain joins TRBV2 and TRBJ1-2, with TRBD1 matching 7 bases. The CDR3 covers 14 residues. Germline V gives CDR1 SNHLY, CDR2 FYNNEI. The V and J ends lost 8 bases and 6 bases, in that order; junction bases with no gene match: 12. The CDR3 protein is CASGLQGTRDGYTF. CDR3 nucleotides: TGTGCCAGCGGACTACAGGGGACCCGGGATGGCTACACCTTC.

This clonotype was detected a few times. This chain links TRBV4-3 with TRBJ1-5; D remains unclear. Trimming cost V 0 bases and J 6 bases, with 12 bases left between them. The CDR3 contains 15 residues. Germline V lookup: CDR1 LGHNA, CDR2 YSLEER. The CDR3 sequence: CASSQDYSPSQPQHF. In nucleotides, the CDR3 is TGCGCCAGCAGCCAAGATTACAGTCCGTCTCAGCCCCAGCATTTT.

The rearrangement links TRBV28 to TRBJ1-1; tentatively, D is TRBD1 (5 bases). The V end was cut by 9 bases, the J end by 6 bases, with 20 bases between. Germline V gene lookup returns CDR1 MDHEN and CDR2 SYDVKM. This CDR3 region has 14 residues. For the CDR3, the DNA is TGTGCCAGGGGCCCTGGGCCAGGGCAGGCTGAAGCTTTCTTT. It codes for CARGPGPGQAEAFF.

The chain links TRBV27 to TRBJ2-1, with D tentatively TRBD2 (5 bases). V was pared by 6 bases and J by 0 bases, with 18 bases between. The CDR3 has 17 amino acids. CDR1 is MNHEY and CDR2 is SMNVEV in the germline V gene (reference sequence). The CDR3 loop reads CASSPYGLRASYNEQFF. The CDR3 nucleotides read TGTGCCAGCAGCCCCTATGGTTTGAGGGCCTCCTACAATGAGCAGTTCTTC.

This clonotype has at least ten counts. The chain couples TRBV7-9 to TRBJ1-1; unclear D gene. Germline V lookup: CDR1 SEHNR, CDR2 FQNEAQ (reference sequence). The CDR3 sequence is 13 residues long. V lost 6 bases and J lost 5, with 13 bases in between. CDR3 sequence reads: CASSPPLGTEAFF. Here the CDR3 DNA reads TGTGCCAGCAGTCCACCATTAGGAACTGAAGCTTTCTTT.

This clonotype has at least ten counts. V gene TRBV10-2 combines with J gene TRBJ1-2; D gene uncertain. V was clipped by 0 bases and J by 7 bases, with 9 bases between them. This CDR3 has 13 residues. CDR1 WSHSY and CDR2 SAAADI come from the germline V gene. The CDR3 loop reads CASSESFLSGYTF. CDR3 nucleotide sequence: TGCGCCAGCAGTGAGTCTTTCTTGTCTGGCTACACCTTC.

This clonotype was seen only a few times. The chain has TRBV6-5 and TRBJ2-1, with D maybe TRBD2 (5 bases). With 0 bases removed from V and 7 bases from J, the gap between germline ends came to 13 bases. Germline values: CDR1 MNHEY, CDR2 SVGAGI. The CDR3 covers 15 residues. CDR3 bases: TGTGCCAGCAGTTACTCGTTGCTAGCTCAGAATGAGCAGTTCTTC. Amino acids: CASSYSLLAQNEQFF.

This clonotype came up many times. CDR3 loop: CASSQDRVYNSPLHF. Written as DNA, the CDR3 is TGCGCCAGCAGCCAAGATCGGGTTTATAATTCACCCCTCCACTTT. This chain links TRBV4-3 with TRBJ1-6; D ambiguous. The CDR3 is made up of 15 amino acids. Trimming stripped 0 bases from V and 4 bases from J, with 7 bases between. Germline V gene sequence: CDR1 LGHNA, CDR2 YSLEER.